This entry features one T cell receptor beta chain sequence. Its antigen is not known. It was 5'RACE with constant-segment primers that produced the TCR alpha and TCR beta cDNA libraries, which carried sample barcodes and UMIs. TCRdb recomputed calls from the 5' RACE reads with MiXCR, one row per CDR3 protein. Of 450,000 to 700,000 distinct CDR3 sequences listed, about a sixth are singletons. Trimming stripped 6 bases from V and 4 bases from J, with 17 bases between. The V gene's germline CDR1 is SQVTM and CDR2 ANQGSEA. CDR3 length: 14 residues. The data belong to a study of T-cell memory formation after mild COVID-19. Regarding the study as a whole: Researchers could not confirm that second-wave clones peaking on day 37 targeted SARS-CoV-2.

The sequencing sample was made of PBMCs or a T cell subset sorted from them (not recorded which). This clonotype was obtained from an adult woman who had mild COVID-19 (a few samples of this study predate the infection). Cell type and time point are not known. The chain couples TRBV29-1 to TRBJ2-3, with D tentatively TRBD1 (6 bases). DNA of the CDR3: TGCAGCGTCCGGGACATCAAACTGGCAGATACGCAGTATTTT. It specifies CSVRDIKLADTQYF.